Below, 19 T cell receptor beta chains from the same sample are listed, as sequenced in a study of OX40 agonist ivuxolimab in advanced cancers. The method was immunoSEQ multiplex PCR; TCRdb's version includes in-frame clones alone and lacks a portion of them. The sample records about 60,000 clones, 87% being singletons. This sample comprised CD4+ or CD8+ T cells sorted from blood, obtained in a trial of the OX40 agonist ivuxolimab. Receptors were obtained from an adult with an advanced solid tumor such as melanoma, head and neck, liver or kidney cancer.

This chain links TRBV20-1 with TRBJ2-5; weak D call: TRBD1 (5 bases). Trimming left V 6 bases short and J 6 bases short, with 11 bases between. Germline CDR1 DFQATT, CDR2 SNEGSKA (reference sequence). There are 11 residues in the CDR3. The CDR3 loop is CSAGREKTQYF. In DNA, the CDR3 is TGCAGTGCGGGGCGAGAGAAGACCCAGTACTTC.

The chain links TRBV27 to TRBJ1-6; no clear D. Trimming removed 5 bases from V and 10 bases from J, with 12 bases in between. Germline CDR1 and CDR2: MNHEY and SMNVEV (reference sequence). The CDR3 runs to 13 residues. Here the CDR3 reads CASSPRENSPLHF. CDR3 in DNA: TGTGCCAGCAGTCCCCGGGAAAACTCACCCCTCCACTTT.

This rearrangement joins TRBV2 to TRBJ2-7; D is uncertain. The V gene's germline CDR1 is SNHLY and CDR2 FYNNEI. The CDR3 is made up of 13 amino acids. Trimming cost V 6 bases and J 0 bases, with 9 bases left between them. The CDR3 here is CASSGGPSYEQYF. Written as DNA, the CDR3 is TGTGCCAGCAGCGGCGGCCCCTCCTACGAGCAGTACTTC.

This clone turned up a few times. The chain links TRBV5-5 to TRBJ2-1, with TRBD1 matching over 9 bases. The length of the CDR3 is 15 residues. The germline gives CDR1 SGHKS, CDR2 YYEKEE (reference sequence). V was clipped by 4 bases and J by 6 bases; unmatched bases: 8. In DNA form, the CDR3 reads TGTGCCAGCAGCCTGGACAGGGGAAGGGGCAATGAGCAGTTCTTC. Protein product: CASSLDRGRGNEQFF.

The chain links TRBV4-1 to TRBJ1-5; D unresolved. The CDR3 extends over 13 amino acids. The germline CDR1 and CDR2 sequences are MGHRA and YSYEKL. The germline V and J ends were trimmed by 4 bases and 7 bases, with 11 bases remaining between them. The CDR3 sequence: CASSPRPPQPQHF. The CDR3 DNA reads TGCGCCAGCAGCCCCCGGCCCCCCCAGCCCCAGCATTTT.

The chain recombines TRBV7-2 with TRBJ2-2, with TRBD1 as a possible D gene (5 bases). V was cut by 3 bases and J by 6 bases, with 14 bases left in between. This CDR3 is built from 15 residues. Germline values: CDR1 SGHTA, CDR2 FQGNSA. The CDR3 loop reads CASSFPTAGSGELFF. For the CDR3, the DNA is TGTGCCAGCAGCTTCCCTACGGCAGGGTCCGGGGAGCTGTTTTTT.

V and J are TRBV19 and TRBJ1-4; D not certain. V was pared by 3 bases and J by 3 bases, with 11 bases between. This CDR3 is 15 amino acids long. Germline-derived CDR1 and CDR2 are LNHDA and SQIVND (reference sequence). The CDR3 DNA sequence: TGTGCCAGTAGTATTAAGCAGGCCTCTAATGAAAAACTGTTTTTT. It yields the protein CASSIKQASNEKLFF.

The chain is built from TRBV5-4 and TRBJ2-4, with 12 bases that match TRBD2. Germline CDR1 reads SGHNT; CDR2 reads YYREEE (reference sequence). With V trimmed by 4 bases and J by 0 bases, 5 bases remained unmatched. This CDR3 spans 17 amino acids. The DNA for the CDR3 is TGTGCCAGCAGCCCCGGACTAGCGGGATTAGCCAAAAACATTCAGTACTTC. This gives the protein CASSPGLAGLAKNIQYF.

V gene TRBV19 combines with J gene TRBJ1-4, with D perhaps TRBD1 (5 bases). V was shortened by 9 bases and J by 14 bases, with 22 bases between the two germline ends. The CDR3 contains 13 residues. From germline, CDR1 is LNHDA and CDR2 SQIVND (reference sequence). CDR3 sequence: CASGRLGGPSLFF. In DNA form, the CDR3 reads TGTGCCAGCGGCCGTCTCGGGGGACCCTCGCTGTTTTTT.

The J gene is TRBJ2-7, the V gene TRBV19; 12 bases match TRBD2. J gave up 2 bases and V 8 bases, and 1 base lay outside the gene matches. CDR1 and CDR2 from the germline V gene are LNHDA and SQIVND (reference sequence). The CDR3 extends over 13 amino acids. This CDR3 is CASRTSGAYEQYF. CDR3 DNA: TGTGCCAGTCGGACTAGCGGGGCCTACGAGCAGTACTTC.

CDR3 loop: CASSLDLAGDEQFF. CDR3 DNA sequence: TGCGCCAGCAGCTTGGACCTAGCGGGAGATGAGCAGTTCTTC. V usage is TRBV5-1 and J usage is TRBJ2-1; 10 positions match TRBD2. Unmatched junction bases numbered 2, after V lost 0 bases and J lost 8 bases. The CDR3 sequence is 14 residues long. Germline values: CDR1 SGHRS, CDR2 YFSETQ.

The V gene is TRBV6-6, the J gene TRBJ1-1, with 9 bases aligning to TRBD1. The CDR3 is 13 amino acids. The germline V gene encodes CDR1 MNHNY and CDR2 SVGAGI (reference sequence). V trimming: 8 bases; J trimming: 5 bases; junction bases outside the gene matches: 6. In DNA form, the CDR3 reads TGTGCCAGCCATGACAGGGGGATAACTGAAGCTTTCTTT. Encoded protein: CASHDRGITEAFF.

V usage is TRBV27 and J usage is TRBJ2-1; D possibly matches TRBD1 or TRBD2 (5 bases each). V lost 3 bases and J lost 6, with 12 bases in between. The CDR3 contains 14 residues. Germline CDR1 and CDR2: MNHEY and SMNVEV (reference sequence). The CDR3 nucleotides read TGTGCCAGCAGTTTGTTCCGGGACCGCAATGAGCAGTTCTTC. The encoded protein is CASSLFRDRNEQFF.

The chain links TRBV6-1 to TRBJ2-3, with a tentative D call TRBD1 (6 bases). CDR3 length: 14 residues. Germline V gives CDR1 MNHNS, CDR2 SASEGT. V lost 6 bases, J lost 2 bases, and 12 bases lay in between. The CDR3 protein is CASSKDRFTDTQYF. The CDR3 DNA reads TGTGCCAGCAGCAAGGACAGATTCACAGATACGCAGTATTTT.

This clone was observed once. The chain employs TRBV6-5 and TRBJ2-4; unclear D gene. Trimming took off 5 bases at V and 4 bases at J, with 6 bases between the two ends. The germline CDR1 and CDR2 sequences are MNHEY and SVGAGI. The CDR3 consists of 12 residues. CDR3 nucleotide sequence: TGTGCCAGCAGTGGGCTGAAAAACATTCAGTACTTC. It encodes CASSGLKNIQYF.

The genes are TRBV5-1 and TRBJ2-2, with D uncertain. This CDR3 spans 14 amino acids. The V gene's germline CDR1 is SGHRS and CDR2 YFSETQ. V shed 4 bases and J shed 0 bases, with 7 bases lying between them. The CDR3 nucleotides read TGCGCCAGCAGCACTGGAACGAACACCGGGGAGCTGTTTTTT. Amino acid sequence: CASSTGTNTGELFF.

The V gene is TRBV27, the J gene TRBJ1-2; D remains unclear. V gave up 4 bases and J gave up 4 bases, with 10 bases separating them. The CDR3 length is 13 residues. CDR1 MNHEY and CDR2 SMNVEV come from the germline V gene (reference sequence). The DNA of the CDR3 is TGTGCCAGCAGTTCCCGGGCCCGCTATGGCTACACCTTC. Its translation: CASSSRARYGYTF.

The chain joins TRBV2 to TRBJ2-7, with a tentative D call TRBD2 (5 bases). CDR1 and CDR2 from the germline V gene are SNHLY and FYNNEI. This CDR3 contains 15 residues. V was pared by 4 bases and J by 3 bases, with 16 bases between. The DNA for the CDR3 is TGTGCCAGCAGTGGCGATCGGACTTGGGACTACGAGCAGTACTTC. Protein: CASSGDRTWDYEQYF.

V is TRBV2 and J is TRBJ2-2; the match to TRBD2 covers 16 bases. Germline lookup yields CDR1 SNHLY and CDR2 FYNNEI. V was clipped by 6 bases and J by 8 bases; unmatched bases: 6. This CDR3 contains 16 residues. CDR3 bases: TGTGCCAGCAGGATCGGGACTAGCGGGGGGGCAGGGGAGCTGTTTTTT. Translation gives CASRIGTSGGAGELFF.